This TCR beta chain was identified during a study of neoadjuvant anti-PD-1 for oral cavity cancer. Some clones are missing from TCRdb's copy, which holds only in-frame ones; the method was immunoSEQ multiplex PCR. The sample holds some 10,000 clones; under 75% are singletons and the top ten take 7.8%. Only one count was recorded for this clone. The time point denotes: after neoadjuvant nivolumab, at surgical resection. Trimming took 2 bases from V and 4 from J; bases not matched to a gene: 7. Germline CDR1 is KGHSH and CDR2 is LQKENI. The CDR3 runs 17 residues. The V and J genes are TRBV18 and TRBJ2-2, with 10 bases lining up with TRBD2. The sample was tumor tissue, taken after nivolumab (anti-PD-1) treatment. The sequence came from a person aged 40 to 85 with oral cavity squamous cell carcinoma. CDR3 coding DNA: TGTGCCAGCTCACCAAGGCCTAGCGGGAGCTCCACCGGGGAGCTGTTTTTT. As protein: CASSPRPSGSSTGELFF.